This is a list of T cell receptor beta chains from one sample in a study of siplizumab effects on memory and regulatory T cells. TCRdb's table, derived via immunoSEQ multiplex PCR, lists solely in-frame clones and lacks some. This table has about 56,000 clones, just over 95% appearing once. Sequencing was done on a sample of naive CD8+ T cells sorted from blood. The source is a human donor in good health. Both conserved end residues are part of each CDR3. A D gene is named only where the DNA matches it firmly. Clone size is not always given. Where it is, it says once, few, many or a class for expanded clones.

j_gene,abundance,len,d_gene,v_gene,CDR3aa,CDR3nt
TRBJ2-1,-,13,-,TRBV27,CASSFMGIGEQFF,TGTGCCAGCAGTTTTATGGGGATAGGTGAGCAGTTCTTC
TRBJ2-7,once,15,-,TRBV2,CASSGAGGLGYEQYF,TGTGCCAGCAGTGGGGCGGGCGGGTTAGGCTACGAGCAGTACTTC
TRBJ1-2,-,19,TRBD1,TRBV27,CASSLGPGTGEVLGYGYTF,TGTGCCAGCAGCTTAGGACCCGGGACAGGGGAGGTATTAGGCTATGGCTACACCTTC
TRBJ1-5,-,15,TRBD1,TRBV5-5,CASSLGQGWDQPQHF,TGTGCCAGCAGCTTAGGACAGGGGTGGGATCAGCCCCAGCATTTT
TRBJ1-1,once,12,TRBD1,TRBV5-1,CASSIQGTEAFF,TGCGCCAGCAGCATACAGGGGACTGAAGCTTTCTTT
TRBJ1-3,-,17,-,TRBV7-3,CASTGGSGTLIGNTIYF,TGTGCCAGCACCGGGGGCTCCGGGACACTTATTGGAAACACCATATATTTT
TRBJ1-2,-,13,-,TRBV6-6,CASSLAANYGYTF,TGTGCCAGCAGTTTGGCAGCGAACTATGGCTACACCTTC
TRBJ2-2,-,15,-,TRBV12-5,CASGLVMGGPGELFF,TGTGCTAGTGGTTTGGTAATGGGGGGGCCCGGGGAGCTGTTTTTT
TRBJ2-1,-,15,TRBD2,TRBV2,CASIDLAGVGNEQFF,TGTGCCAGCATTGATCTAGCGGGAGTCGGCAATGAGCAGTTCTTC
TRBJ2-7,-,16,-,TRBV15,CATSRDPNRASYEQYF,TGTGCCACCAGCAGAGATCCGAACAGGGCGAGCTACGAGCAGTACTTC
TRBJ1-5,-,13,-,TRBV7-6,CASSLGGAQPQHF,TGTGCCAGCAGCTTAGGGGGGGCTCAGCCCCAGCATTTT
TRBJ1-2,-,14,TRBD1,TRBV28,CASRGGMTGYGYTF,TGTGCCAGCAGAGGGGGTATGACAGGGTATGGCTACACCTTC
TRBJ2-7,-,14,-,TRBV27,CASRDREEDYEQYF,TGTGCCAGCAGAGACAGGGAGGAGGACTACGAGCAGTACTTC
TRBJ2-1,-,16,TRBD2,TRBV7-9,CASSPWAGDGYNEQFF,TGTGCCAGCAGCCCGTGGGCGGGAGATGGATACAATGAGCAGTTCTTC
TRBJ1-1,-,18,TRBD1,TRBV28,CASSSGTGQGLANTEAFF,TGTGCCAGCAGTTCCGGGACGGGACAGGGGCTTGCGAACACTGAAGCTTTCTTT
TRBJ2-7,-,14,-,TRBV4-3,CASSPYGGAYEQYF,TGCGCCAGCAGCCCCTACGGGGGCGCCTACGAGCAGTACTTC
TRBJ1-3,-,14,-,TRBV6-1,CASSEIGSGNTIYF,TGTGCCAGCAGTGAAATAGGGTCTGGAAACACCATATATTTT
TRBJ2-6,-,13,-,TRBV28,CASSPQGANVLTF,TGTGCCAGCAGCCCCCAGGGGGCCAACGTCCTGACTTTC
TRBJ2-1,-,12,-,TRBV28,CASSLKLNEQFF,TGTGCCAGCAGTTTGAAATTGAATGAGCAGTTCTTC
TRBJ2-7,few,8,-,TRBV20-1,CSAYEQYF,TGCAGCGCCTACGAGCAGTACTTC
TRBJ2-7,once,14,-,TRBV19,CASSRLNPRGEQYF,TGTGCCAGTAGTAGATTAAACCCCAGGGGCGAGCAGTACTTC
TRBJ2-5,-,12,-,TRBV27,CASGVFGETQYF,TGTGCCAGCGGAGTATTTGGGGAGACCCAGTACTTC
TRBJ2-7,-,15,TRBD1,TRBV27,CASYDSGTGFYEQYF,TGTGCCAGCTATGACTCCGGGACAGGGTTTTACGAGCAGTACTTC
TRBJ1-3,-,14,-,TRBV11-2,CASSLWRSGNTIYF,TGTGCCAGCAGCTTATGGCGGTCAGGAAACACCATATATTTT
TRBJ1-1,-,14,-,TRBV9,CASSVAGGNTEAFF,TGTGCCAGCAGCGTAGCCGGGGGGAACACTGAAGCTTTCTTT
TRBJ2-1,-,17,TRBD2,TRBV2,CASRSPGGAGASNEQFF,TGTGCCAGCAGATCACCCGGGGGAGCGGGAGCGAGCAATGAGCAGTTCTTC
TRBJ2-1,once,15,TRBD2,TRBV14,CASSLWTSGGDEQFF,TGTGCCAGCAGCCTTTGGACTAGCGGGGGCGATGAGCAGTTCTTC
TRBJ2-1,-,16,TRBD2,TRBV5-5,CASSPSGRFSYNEQFF,TGTGCCAGCAGCCCTAGCGGGAGGTTCTCCTACAATGAGCAGTTCTTC
TRBJ2-2,-,12,-,TRBV2,CASSWNTGELFF,TGTGCCAGCAGTTGGAACACCGGGGAGCTGTTTTTT
TRBJ2-7,-,15,TRBD1,TRBV19,CASSSGTGSSYEQYF,TGTGCCAGTAGCTCCGGGACAGGGAGCTCCTACGAGCAGTACTTC
TRBJ2-7,-,13,-,TRBV5-1,CASSLGEVIEQYF,TGCGCCAGCAGCTTGGGTGAGGTTATCGAGCAGTACTTC
TRBJ2-3,-,12,TRBD1,TRBV5-4,CARGQGVDTQYF,TGTGCCAGGGGACAGGGAGTAGATACGCAGTATTTT
TRBJ1-5,-,23,TRBD1,TRBV28,CASSFGRQGGPDLAPNSNQPQHF,TGTGCCAGCAGTTTTGGACGACAGGGAGGGCCCGACCTAGCCCCAAATAGCAATCAGCCCCAGCATTTT
TRBJ2-1,-,15,TRBD2,TRBV5-5,CASSLTAGARNEQFF,TGTGCCAGCAGCTTGACGGCGGGAGCTCGTAATGAGCAGTTCTTC
TRBJ2-5,-,12,-,TRBV21-1,CASSTTGETQYF,TGTGCCAGCAGCACGACAGGGGAGACCCAGTACTTC
TRBJ2-1,-,15,TRBD2,TRBV6-5,CASSRLAGGGSEQFF,TGTGCCAGCAGTCGCCTGGCGGGAGGAGGCAGTGAGCAGTTCTTC
TRBJ2-1,-,17,TRBD2,TRBV4-1,CASSHAGTSGAYNEQFF,TGCGCCAGCAGCCACGCCGGGACTAGCGGGGCCTACAATGAGCAGTTCTTC
TRBJ2-1,-,15,TRBD1,TRBV5-8,CASSSRDSAYNEQFF,TGTGCCAGCAGCTCCCGGGACAGTGCCTACAATGAGCAGTTCTTC
TRBJ2-7,-,13,TRBD1,TRBV28,CASSPGTGAEQYF,TGTGCCAGCAGCCCCGGGACAGGGGCCGAGCAGTACTTC
TRBJ2-6,-,15,-,TRBV28,CASSFGTLRTNVLTF,TGTGCCAGCAGTTTCGGGACGCTTAGGACCAACGTCCTGACTTTC
TRBJ2-7,-,12,-,TRBV29-1,CSVRAPTYEQYF,TGCAGCGTTCGGGCCCCGACCTACGAGCAGTACTTC
TRBJ2-3,-,14,TRBD1,TRBV28,CASSLTGAGDTQYF,TGTGCCAGCAGTTTGACAGGGGCGGGAGATACGCAGTATTTT
TRBJ1-1,-,11,-,TRBV29-1,CSVGENTEAFF,TGCAGCGTTGGGGAGAACACTGAAGCTTTCTTT
TRBJ2-7,-,12,-,TRBV7-9,CASSYGPYEQYF,TGTGCCAGCAGCTATGGACCCTACGAGCAGTACTTC
TRBJ2-2,-,15,-,TRBV7-3,CASSNRVGNTGELFF,TGTGCCAGCAGCAACAGGGTGGGGAACACCGGGGAGCTGTTTTTT
TRBJ2-5,-,15,-,TRBV27,CASSVNREEEETQYF,TGTGCCAGCAGTGTGAACAGGGAAGAGGAAGAGACCCAGTACTTC
TRBJ1-5,once,15,TRBD1,TRBV6-6,CASSKDRAFNQPQHF,TGTGCCAGCAGTAAGGACAGGGCGTTCAATCAGCCCCAGCATTTT
TRBJ2-4,-,16,TRBD1,TRBV18,CASSEDRGIAKNIQYF,TGTGCCAGCTCCGAGGACAGGGGAATAGCCAAAAACATTCAGTACTTC
TRBJ1-5,few,13,-,TRBV5-5,CASSLEGGQPQHF,TGTGCCAGCAGCTTGGAGGGAGGCCAGCCCCAGCATTTT
TRBJ2-1,-,13,-,TRBV6-5,CASSYTDLNEQFF,TGTGCCAGCAGTTACACGGACCTCAATGAGCAGTTCTTC
TRBJ1-2,-,16,-,TRBV6-5,CASSSIEGGGVYGYTF,TGTGCCAGCAGTTCGATCGAGGGGGGAGGGGTCTATGGCTACACCTTC
TRBJ2-4,-,14,-,TRBV10-3,CADDSTLAKNIQYF,TGTGCCGACGACAGCACCCTAGCCAAAAACATTCAGTACTTC
TRBJ2-1,-,15,TRBD2,TRBV13,CASTILAGGHNEQFF,TGTGCCAGCACCATACTAGCGGGAGGGCACAATGAGCAGTTCTTC
TRBJ1-3,-,16,-,TRBV15,CATSNYQGFSGNTIYF,TGTGCCACCAGCAATTACCAGGGTTTCTCTGGAAACACCATATATTTT
TRBJ2-2,once,15,TRBD2,TRBV5-5,CASSPGGGNTGELFF,TGTGCCAGCAGCCCTGGCGGGGGGAACACCGGGGAGCTGTTTTTT